This passage covers 13 T cell receptor beta chains from one sample sequenced in a study of blood T cells in healthy people across ages. The second PCR ran about 6 to 11 cycles with a sample-barcoded 5' primer and J-beta primers. TCRdb re-derived calls from the 5' RACE reads in MiXCR, one entry per CDR3 protein. Of around 970,000 distinct CDR3 sequences in the sample, just over 50% were seen once. Sequenced: blood. These receptors all come from a woman in her sixties or seventies in good health.

Here the CDR3 reads CASSPPPYRYDYEQYF. In DNA, the CDR3 is TGTGCCAGCAGCCCCCCCCCGTATCGATACGACTACGAGCAGTACTTC. The chain employs TRBV12-3 or TRBV12-4 and TRBJ2-7, with unresolved D. V was shortened by 6 bases and J by 3 bases, with 21 bases between the two germline ends. This CDR3 is 16 amino acids long.

The chain has TRBV12-3 or TRBV12-4 and TRBJ1-2, with 11 bases fitting TRBD1. This CDR3 contains 17 residues. After removal of 1 base from V and 4 bases from J, the junction contained 8 bases not matched to a gene. CDR3 bases: TGTGCCAGCAGTTTAGATCCAGGACAGGGGGCGACCTATGGCTACACCTTC. Its translation is CASSLDPGQGATYGYTF.

This chain uses TRBV7-2 with TRBJ2-4; 9 bases agree with TRBD2. The CDR3 consists of 14 residues. Trimming took 7 bases from V and 6 from J; bases not matched to a gene: 7. Per the germline V gene, CDR1 is SGHTA and CDR2 is FQGNSA. This chain's CDR3 is CASTMSTSGNIQYF. CDR3 in DNA: TGTGCCAGCACCATGTCGACTAGCGGAAACATTCAGTACTTC. The entire variable domain, with the rest obtained from reference TRBV7-2 and TRBJ2-4, is as follows: GAGVSQSPSNKVTEKGKDVELRCDPISGHTALYWYRQSLGQGLEFLIYFQGNSAPDKSGLPSDRFSAERTGGSVSTLTIQRTQQEDSAVYLCASTMSTSGNIQYFGAGTRLSVL.

V usage is TRBV20-1 and J usage is TRBJ2-5, with 13 nucleotides matching TRBD2. The DNA end favors TRBJ2-7, so the J call may be wrong. CDR3 length equals 15 residues. Germline loops: CDR1 DFQATT, CDR2 SNEGSKA (reference sequence). The CDR3 DNA reads as TGCAGTGCTAGAGCTACTAGCGGGGGGGCCCACGAGCAGTACTTC. This codes for CSARATSGGAHEQYF.

Regarding this clonotype: The conserved final phenylalanine or tryptophan is absent from the CDR3, which likely points to a read error. This chain connects TRBV12-3 or TRBV12-4 to TRBJ2-3; a possible D gene is TRBD1 (6 bases). The CDR3 contains 13 residues. V was clipped by 6 bases and J by 5 bases, with 12 bases between them. The CDR3 DNA is TGTGCCAGCAGCCTACAGGGTGGAGATACGCAGTATTCT. The encoded protein is CASSLQGGDTQYS.

V usage is TRBV20-1 and J usage is TRBJ1-1; D remains unclear. Trimming pared 2 bases from V and 7 bases from J, leaving 8 bases between. CDR1 and CDR2 from the germline V gene are DFQATT and SNEGSKA (reference sequence). The CDR3 covers 11 residues. CDR3 protein: CSARNNREAFF. The CDR3 DNA follows: TGCAGTGCTAGAAACAACCGTGAAGCTTTCTTT.

This clonotype was counted between two and nine times. This sequence joins TRBV20-1 and TRBJ2-6, with D possibly matching TRBD2 (5 bases). Trimming stripped 3 bases from V and 0 bases from J, with 15 bases between. The CDR3 runs to 17 residues. Germline V gene lookup returns CDR1 DFQATT and CDR2 SNEGSKA (reference sequence). The CDR3 DNA reads as TGCAGTGCTAGTGACCCCAGCGGACGCTCTGGGGCCAACGTCCTGACTTTC. Its protein product is CSASDPSGRSGANVLTF.

In this sample, this clonotype turned up a few times. The gene calls are TRBV29-1 and TRBJ1-2; TRBD1 agrees at 7 bases. The V gene end was trimmed by 1 base and the J gene end by 4 bases; junction bases not matched to a gene: 9. The CDR3 runs to 15 residues. The germline gives CDR1 SQVTM, CDR2 ANQGSEA. This chain's CDR3 is CSVEAYRGQLYGYTF. The DNA of the CDR3 is TGCAGCGTTGAAGCATACCGGGGACAGCTCTATGGCTACACCTTC.

The chain carries TRBV7-9 and TRBJ2-5; 12 nucleotides align to TRBD1. The length of the CDR3 is 18 residues. CDR1 is SEHNR and CDR2 is FQNEAQ in the germline V gene (reference sequence). Germline trimming cut 5 bases from V and 5 bases from J; bases unmatched to any gene: 15. The chain's CDR3 is CASSLRTSRDRGQETQYF. The CDR3 DNA reads as TGTGCCAGCAGCCTTCGCACGTCCCGGGACAGGGGGCAGGAGACCCAGTACTTC.

The chain joins TRBV12-3 or TRBV12-4 to TRBJ2-1; D is unresolved. This CDR3 spans 17 amino acids. V was cut by 1 base and J by 5 bases, with 18 bases left in between. The CDR3: CASSLGIGNRQHNEQFF. The CDR3 coding sequence is TGTGCCAGCAGTTTAGGTATTGGGAATCGGCAGCACAATGAGCAGTTCTTC.

The chain joins TRBV9 to TRBJ2-2, with 7 bases that match TRBD2. V dropped 0 bases and J dropped 3; count of bases not matched to a gene: 5. Germline assignment: CDR1 SGDLS and CDR2 YYNGEE. The CDR3 length is 16 residues. The CDR3 DNA sequence: TGTGCCAGCAGCGTAGTAGCTAGCGGATACACCGGGGAGCTGTTTTTT. Amino acids: CASSVVASGYTGELFF.

This rearrangement joins TRBV5-4 to TRBJ2-3, with D maybe TRBD2 (5 bases). Germline V CDR1 and CDR2: SGHNT, YYREEE (reference sequence). The CDR3 has 15 amino acids. The ends were cut back, 3 bases at V and 5 bases at J, with 16 bases in the middle. For the CDR3, the DNA is TGTGCCAGCAGCTCGCCACTTACTAGTTTAGATACGCAGTATTTT. Protein sequence: CASSSPLTSLDTQYF.

Only one count was recorded for this clonotype. The CDR3 reads CASTGTSRGNTEAFF. The CDR3 nucleotides are TGTGCCAGCACTGGGACATCAAGGGGGAACACTGAAGCTTTCTTT. The chain combines TRBV28 with TRBJ1-1; tentative D call: TRBD1 (6 bases). The germline V gene has CDR1 MDHEN and CDR2 SYDVKM. This CDR3 spans 15 amino acids. Trimming removed 7 bases from V and 1 base from J, with 16 bases in between. Looking up the rest from reference TRBV28 and TRBJ1-1 gives the full variable domain: DVKVTQSSRYLVKRTGEKVFLECVQDMDHENMFWYRQDPGLGLRLIYFSYDVKMKEKGDIPEGYSVSREKKERFSLILESASTNQTSMYLCASTGTSRGNTEAFFGQGTRLTVV.